The source of this TCR beta chain is a study of radiotherapy plus CTLA-4 blockade in lung cancer. V was pared by 2 bases and J by 4 bases, with 8 bases between. Germline V gene sequence: CDR1 KGHSH, CDR2 LQKENI. The CDR3 length is 13 residues. Sequencing used immunoSEQ multiplex PCR; TCRdb keeps in-frame clones, though not all of them. The table includes roughly 32,000 clones, over 70% detected once. Chemo-refractory metastatic non-small-cell lung cancer patients were treated with focal radiation plus CTLA-4 blockade with ipilimumab. This clone was seen once. The source was peripheral blood, collected from a patient treated with radiotherapy plus ipilimumab. J is TRBJ1-1 and V is TRBV18, with D perhaps matching TRBD1 (5 bases). The receptor was isolated from a human donor with non-small cell lung cancer that progressed on radiotherapy plus ipilimumab. The CDR3 DNA is TGTGCCAGCTCACCAGTCGGGGGCACTGAAGCTTTCTTT. Its protein is CASSPVGGTEAFF. The variable domain in full, completed from reference TRBV18 and TRBJ1-1, reads NAGVMQNPRHLVRRRGQEARLRCSPMKGHSHVYWYRQLPEEGLKFMVYLQKENIIDESGMPKERFSAEFPKEGPSILRIQQVVRGDSAAYFCASSPVGGTEAFFGQGTRLTVV.